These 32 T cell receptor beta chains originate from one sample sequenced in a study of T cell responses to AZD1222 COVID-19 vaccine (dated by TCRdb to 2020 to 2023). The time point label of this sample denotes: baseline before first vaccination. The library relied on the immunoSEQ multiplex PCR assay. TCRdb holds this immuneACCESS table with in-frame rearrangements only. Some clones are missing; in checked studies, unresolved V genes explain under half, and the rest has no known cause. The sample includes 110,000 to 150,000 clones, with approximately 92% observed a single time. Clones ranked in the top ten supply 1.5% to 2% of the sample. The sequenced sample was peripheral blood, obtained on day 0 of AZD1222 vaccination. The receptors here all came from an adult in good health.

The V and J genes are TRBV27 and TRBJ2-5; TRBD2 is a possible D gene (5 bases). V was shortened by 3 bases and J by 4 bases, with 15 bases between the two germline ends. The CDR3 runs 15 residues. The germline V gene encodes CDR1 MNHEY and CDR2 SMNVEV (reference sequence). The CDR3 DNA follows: TGTGCCAGCAGTTTTGGAGGCGCCCGGAGAGAGACCCAGTACTTC. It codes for CASSFGGARRETQYF.

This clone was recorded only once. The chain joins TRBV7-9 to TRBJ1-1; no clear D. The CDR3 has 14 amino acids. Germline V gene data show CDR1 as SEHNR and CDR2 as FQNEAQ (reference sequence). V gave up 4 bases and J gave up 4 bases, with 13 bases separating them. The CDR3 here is CASSYVLEGTEAFF. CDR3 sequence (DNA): TGTGCCAGCAGCTACGTCCTGGAGGGCACTGAAGCTTTCTTT.

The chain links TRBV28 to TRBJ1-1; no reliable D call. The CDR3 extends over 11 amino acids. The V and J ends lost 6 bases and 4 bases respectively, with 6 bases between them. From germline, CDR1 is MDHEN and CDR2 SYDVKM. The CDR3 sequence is CASSGVTEAFF. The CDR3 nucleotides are TGTGCCAGCAGCGGGGTCACTGAAGCTTTCTTT.

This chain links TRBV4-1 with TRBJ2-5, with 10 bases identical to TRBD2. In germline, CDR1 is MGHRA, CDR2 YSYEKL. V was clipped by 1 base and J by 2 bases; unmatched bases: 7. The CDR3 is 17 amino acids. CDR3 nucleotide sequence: TGCGCCAGCAGCCAAGCTGCCTTGACTAGCGGGCAAGAGACCCAGTACTTC. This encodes CASSQAALTSGQETQYF.

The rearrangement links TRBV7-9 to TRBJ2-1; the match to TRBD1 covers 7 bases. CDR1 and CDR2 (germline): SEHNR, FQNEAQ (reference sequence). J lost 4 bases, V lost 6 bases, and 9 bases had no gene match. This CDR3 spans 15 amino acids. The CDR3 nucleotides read TGTGCCAGCAGGTCAGACAGGGTATCTTACAATGAGCAGTTCTTC. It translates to CASRSDRVSYNEQFF.

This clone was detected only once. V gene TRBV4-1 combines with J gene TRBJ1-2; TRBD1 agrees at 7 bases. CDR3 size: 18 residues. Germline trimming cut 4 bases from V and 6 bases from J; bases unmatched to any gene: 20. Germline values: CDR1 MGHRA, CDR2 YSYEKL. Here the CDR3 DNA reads TGCGCCAGCAGCCCTGCTGGGACAGCCTCCTTAGGAAGGGATGGCTACACCTTC. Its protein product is CASSPAGTASLGRDGYTF.

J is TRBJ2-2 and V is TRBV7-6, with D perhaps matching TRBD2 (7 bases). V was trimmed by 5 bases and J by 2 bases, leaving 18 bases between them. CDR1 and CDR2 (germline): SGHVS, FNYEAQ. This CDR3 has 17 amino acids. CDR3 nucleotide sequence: TGTGCCAGCAGCCCTTCAACGGGGGGCTTAAACACCGGGGAGCTGTTTTTT. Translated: CASSPSTGGLNTGELFF.

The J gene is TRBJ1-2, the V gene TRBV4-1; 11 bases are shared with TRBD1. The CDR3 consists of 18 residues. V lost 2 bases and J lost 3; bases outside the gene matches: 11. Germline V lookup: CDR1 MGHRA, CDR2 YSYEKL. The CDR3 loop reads CASSQPSPGQGAYYGYTF. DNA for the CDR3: TGCGCCAGCAGCCAACCCTCCCCCGGACAGGGGGCGTACTATGGCTACACCTTC.

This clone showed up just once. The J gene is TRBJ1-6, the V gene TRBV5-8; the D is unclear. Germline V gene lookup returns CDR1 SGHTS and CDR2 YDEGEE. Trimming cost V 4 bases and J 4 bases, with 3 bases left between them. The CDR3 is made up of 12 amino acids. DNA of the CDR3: TGTGCCAGCAGCGCGTATAATTCACCCCTCCACTTT. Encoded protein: CASSAYNSPLHF.

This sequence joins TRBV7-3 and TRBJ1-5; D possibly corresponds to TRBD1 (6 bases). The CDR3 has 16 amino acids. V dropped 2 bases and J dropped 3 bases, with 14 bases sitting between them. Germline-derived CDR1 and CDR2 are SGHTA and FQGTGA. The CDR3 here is CASSLGARGVNQPQHF. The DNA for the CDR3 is TGTGCCAGCAGCTTAGGGGCCAGGGGCGTCAATCAGCCCCAGCATTTT.

The CDR3 is CASSDQLAGVTGELFF. In DNA form, the CDR3 reads TGTGCCAGCAGTGACCAACTAGCGGGAGTTACCGGGGAGCTGTTTTTT. The V gene is TRBV25-1, the J gene TRBJ2-2, with 11 bases aligning to TRBD2. The CDR3 spans 16 residues. The junction had 5 bases not matched to a gene; V was cut back by 3 bases and J by 5 bases. The germline V gene has CDR1 MGHDK and CDR2 SYGVNS. Using reference TRBV25-1 and TRBJ2-2 for the parts outside the CDR3, the full variable domain is EADIYQTPRYLVIGTGKKITLECSQTMGHDKMYWYQQDPGMELHLIHYSYGVNSTEKGDLSSESTVSRIRTEHFPLTLESARPSHTSQYLCASSDQLAGVTGELFFGEGSRLTVL.

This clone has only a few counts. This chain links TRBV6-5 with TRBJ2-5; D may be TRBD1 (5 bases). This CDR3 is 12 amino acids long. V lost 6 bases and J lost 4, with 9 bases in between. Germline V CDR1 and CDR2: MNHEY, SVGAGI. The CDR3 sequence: CASSSGPETQYF. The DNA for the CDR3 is TGTGCCAGCAGCTCAGGGCCAGAGACCCAGTACTTC.

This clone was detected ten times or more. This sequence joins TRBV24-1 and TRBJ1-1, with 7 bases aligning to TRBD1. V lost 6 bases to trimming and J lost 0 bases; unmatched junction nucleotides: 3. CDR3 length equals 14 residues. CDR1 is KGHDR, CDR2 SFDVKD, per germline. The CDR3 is CATSKQGLNTEAFF. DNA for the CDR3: TGTGCCACCAGTAAACAGGGGCTGAACACTGAAGCTTTCTTT.

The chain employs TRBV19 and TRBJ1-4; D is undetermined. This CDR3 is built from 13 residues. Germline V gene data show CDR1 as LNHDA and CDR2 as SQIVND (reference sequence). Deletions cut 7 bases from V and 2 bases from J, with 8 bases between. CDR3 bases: TGTGCCAGTAACCGAGGGACTAATGAAAAACTGTTTTTT. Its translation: CASNRGTNEKLFF.

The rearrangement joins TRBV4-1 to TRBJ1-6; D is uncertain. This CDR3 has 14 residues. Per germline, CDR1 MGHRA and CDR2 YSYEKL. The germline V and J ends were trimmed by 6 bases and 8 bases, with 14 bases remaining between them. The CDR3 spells CASSRKGGDSPLHF. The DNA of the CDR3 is TGCGCCAGCAGTCGAAAAGGAGGTGATTCACCCCTCCACTTT.

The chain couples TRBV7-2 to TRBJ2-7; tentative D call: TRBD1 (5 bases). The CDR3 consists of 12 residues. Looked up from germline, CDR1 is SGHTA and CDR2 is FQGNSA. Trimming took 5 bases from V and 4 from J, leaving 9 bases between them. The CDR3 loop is CASSTDNYEQYF. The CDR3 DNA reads TGTGCCAGCAGCACGGACAATTACGAGCAGTACTTC. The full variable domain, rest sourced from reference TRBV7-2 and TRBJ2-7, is GAGVSQSPSNKVTEKGKDVELRCDPISGHTALYWYRQSLGQGLEFLIYFQGNSAPDKSGLPSDRFSAERTGGSVSTLTIQRTQQEDSAVYLCASSTDNYEQYFGPGTRLTVT.

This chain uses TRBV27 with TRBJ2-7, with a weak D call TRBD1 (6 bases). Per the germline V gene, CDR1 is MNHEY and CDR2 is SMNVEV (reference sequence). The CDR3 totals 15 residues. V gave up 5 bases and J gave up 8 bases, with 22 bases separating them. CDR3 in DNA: TGTGCCAGCAGTCCTCCCCTGACAGGTAGTAGAAAGCAGTACTTC. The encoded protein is CASSPPLTGSRKQYF.

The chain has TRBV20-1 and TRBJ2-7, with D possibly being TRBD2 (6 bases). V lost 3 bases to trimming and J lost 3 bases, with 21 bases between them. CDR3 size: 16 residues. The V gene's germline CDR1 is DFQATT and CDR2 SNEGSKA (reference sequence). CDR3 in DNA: TGCAGTGCTAGTTCCCCACCCTGGGACTCATACTACGAGCAGTACTTC. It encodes CSASSPPWDSYYEQYF.

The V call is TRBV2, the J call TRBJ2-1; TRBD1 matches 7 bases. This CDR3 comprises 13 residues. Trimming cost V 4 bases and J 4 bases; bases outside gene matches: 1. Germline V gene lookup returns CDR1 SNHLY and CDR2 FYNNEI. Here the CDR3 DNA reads TGTGCCAGCAGTGTACAGGGGTACAATGAGCAGTTCTTC. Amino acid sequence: CASSVQGYNEQFF.

CDR3 bases: TGTGCCAGCAGCCAAGGTCCCTACGAGCAGTACTTC. This translates into CASSQGPYEQYF. The rearrangement uses TRBV3-1 (or the pseudogene TRBV3-2) and TRBJ2-7; D uncertain. V was trimmed by 1 base and J by 2 bases, leaving 3 bases between them. Looked up from germline, CDR1 is LGHDT and CDR2 is YNNKEL (reference sequence). The CDR3 length is 12 residues.

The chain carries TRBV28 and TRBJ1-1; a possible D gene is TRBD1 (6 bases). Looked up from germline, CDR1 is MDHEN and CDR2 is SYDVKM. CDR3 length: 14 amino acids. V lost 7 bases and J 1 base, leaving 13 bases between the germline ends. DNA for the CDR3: TGTGCCAGCACCAGGGGCGGGAAGAACACTGAAGCTTTCTTT. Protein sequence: CASTRGGKNTEAFF.

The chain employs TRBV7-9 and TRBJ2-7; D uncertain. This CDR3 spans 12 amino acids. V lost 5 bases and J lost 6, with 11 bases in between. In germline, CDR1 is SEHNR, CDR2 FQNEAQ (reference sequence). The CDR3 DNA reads TGTGCCAGCAGCCCCCCAAATCCCGAGCAGTACTTC. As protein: CASSPPNPEQYF.

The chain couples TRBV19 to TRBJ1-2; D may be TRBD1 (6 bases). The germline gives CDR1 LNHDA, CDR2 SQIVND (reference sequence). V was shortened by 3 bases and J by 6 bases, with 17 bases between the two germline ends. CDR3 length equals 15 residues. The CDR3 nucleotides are TGTGCCAGTAGTATTATGGCAGGGGATCGCAATGGCTACACCTTC. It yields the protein CASSIMAGDRNGYTF. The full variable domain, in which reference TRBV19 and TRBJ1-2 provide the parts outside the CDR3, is DGGITQSPKYLFRKEGQNVTLSCEQNLNHDAMYWYRQDPGQGLRLIYYSQIVNDFQKGDIAEGYSVSREKKESFPLTVTSAQKNPTAFYLCASSIMAGDRNGYTFGSGTRLTVV.

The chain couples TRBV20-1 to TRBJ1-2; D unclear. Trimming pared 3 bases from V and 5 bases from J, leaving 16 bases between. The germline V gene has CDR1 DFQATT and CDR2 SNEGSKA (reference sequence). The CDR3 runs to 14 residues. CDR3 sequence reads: CSASIPLAAYGYTF. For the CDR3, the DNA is TGCAGTGCTAGTATTCCCTTAGCCGCTTATGGCTACACCTTC.

This CDR3 is CASSQTRAVRSPLHF. The DNA of the CDR3 is TGTGCCAGCAGCCAGACAAGGGCGGTGCGCTCACCCCTCCACTTT. V and J are TRBV6-5 and TRBJ1-6, with D hard to call. V gave up 6 bases and J gave up 10 bases, with 19 bases separating them. The germline CDR1 and CDR2 sequences are MNHEY and SVGAGI. The CDR3 runs to 15 residues.

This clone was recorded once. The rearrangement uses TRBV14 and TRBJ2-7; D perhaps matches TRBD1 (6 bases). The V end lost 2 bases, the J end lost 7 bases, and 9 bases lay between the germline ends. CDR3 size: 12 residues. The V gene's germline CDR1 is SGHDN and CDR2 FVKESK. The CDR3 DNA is TGTGCCAGCAGCCAATGGGGGCGGGAGCAGTACTTC. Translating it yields CASSQWGREQYF.

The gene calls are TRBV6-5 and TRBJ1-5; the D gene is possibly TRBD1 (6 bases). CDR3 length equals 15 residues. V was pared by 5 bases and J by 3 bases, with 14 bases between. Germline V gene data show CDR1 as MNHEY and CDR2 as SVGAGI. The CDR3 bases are TGTGCCAGCAGTCCAACCACAGGGTTCAATCAGCCCCAGCATTTT. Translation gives CASSPTTGFNQPQHF.

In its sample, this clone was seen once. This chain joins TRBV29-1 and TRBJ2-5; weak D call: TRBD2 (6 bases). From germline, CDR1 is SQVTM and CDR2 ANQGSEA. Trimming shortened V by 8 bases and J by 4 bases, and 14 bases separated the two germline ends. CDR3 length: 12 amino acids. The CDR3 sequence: CSPLLEGETQYF. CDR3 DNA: TGCAGCCCCTTACTGGAGGGAGAGACCCAGTACTTC.

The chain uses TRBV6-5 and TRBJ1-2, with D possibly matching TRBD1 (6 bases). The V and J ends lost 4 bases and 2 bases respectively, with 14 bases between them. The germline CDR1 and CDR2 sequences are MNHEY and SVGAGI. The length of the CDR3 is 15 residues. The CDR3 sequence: CASSFETGGNYGYTF. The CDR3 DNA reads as TGTGCCAGCAGTTTCGAGACAGGAGGGAACTATGGCTACACCTTC.

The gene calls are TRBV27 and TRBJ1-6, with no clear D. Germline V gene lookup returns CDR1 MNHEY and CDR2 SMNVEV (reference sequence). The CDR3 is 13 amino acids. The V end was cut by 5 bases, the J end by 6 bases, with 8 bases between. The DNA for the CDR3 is TGTGCCAGCAGTCCTAATGGTAATTCACCCCTCCACTTT. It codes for CASSPNGNSPLHF.

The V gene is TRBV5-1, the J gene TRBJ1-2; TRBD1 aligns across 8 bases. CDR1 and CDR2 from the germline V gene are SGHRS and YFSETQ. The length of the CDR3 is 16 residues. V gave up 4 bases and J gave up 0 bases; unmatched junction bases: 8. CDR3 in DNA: TGCGCCAGCAGCCAGACCGGACAGGGCTCTAACTATGGCTACACCTTC. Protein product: CASSQTGQGSNYGYTF.

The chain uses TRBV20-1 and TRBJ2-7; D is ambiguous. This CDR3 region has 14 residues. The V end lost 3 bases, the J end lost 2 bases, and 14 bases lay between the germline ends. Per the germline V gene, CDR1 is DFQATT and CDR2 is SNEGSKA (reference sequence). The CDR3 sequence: CSASPNDKAYEQYF. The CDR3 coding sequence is TGCAGTGCTAGTCCCAATGACAAAGCCTACGAGCAGTACTTC.